This T cell receptor (beta chain) appears in the sequencing data of a study of CD8 T cells in ankylosing spondylitis. Study-wide points: Eight or nine highly homologous variants formed a TCR beta motif that appeared characteristic of ankylosing spondylitis blood. Disease-linked clones reportedly concentrated significantly in matched ankylosing spondylitis synovial fluid. Within peripheral blood, clones linked to disease were CD8+ and relatively rare.

This clonotype was seen only a few times. Its antigen is unidentified. No conserved phenylalanine or tryptophan ends this CDR3, so it is likely a read error. The limits of the CDR3 on the DNA are not certain, so only TCRdb's listed CDR3 is given. Each TCR beta library was made by quantitative 5'-RACE that incorporated molecular barcodes. TCRdb recomputed calls from the 5' RACE reads with MiXCR, one row per CDR3 protein. The sample contains roughly 400,000 distinct CDR3 sequences, 20% to 25% of which appear only once. CDR1 and CDR2 from the germline V gene are MNHEY and SVGAGI. The CDR3 spans 11 residues, counting both ends.

The clonotype originates from a male donor with ankylosing spondylitis. Sequencing used blood, either unsorted or a sorted T cell fraction (not recorded which). The chain combines TRBV6-5 with TRBJ2-1; the DNA was not used to check the table's D call, TRBD2. The CDR3 region is CASTPDGGRGY.